These 5 T cell receptor beta chains originate from one sample sequenced in a study of blood T cell repertoires in COVID-19. Clones were sequenced by immunoSEQ multiplex PCR, and TCRdb holds only the in-frame ones, with some missing. The top ten hold 7.9% of the sample, which has approximately 220,000 clones, over 75% seen once. Sequencing was carried out using peripheral blood. The origin of the receptors is a woman aged 80 or over with acute or convalescent COVID-19.

V gene TRBV7-2 combines with J gene TRBJ1-5, with 8 bases that match TRBD1. The V gene end was trimmed by 5 bases and the J gene end by 5 bases; junction bases not matched to a gene: 11. The CDR3 is 16 amino acids. Germline loops: CDR1 SGHTA, CDR2 FQGNSA. CDR3 residues: CASSRSPGGVDQPQHF. CDR3 nucleotides: TGTGCCAGCAGCAGAAGTCCAGGGGGCGTGGATCAGCCCCAGCATTTT.

This clone was found once. CDR3 residues: CAISEPGLAGGTDTQYF. The CDR3 DNA reads TGTGCCATCAGTGAGCCGGGACTAGCGGGGGGTACAGATACGCAGTATTTT. V usage is TRBV10-3 and J usage is TRBJ2-3; 15 positions match TRBD2. Trimming cost V 2 bases and J 3 bases; bases outside gene matches: 3. There are 17 residues in the CDR3. Germline CDR1 is ENHRY and CDR2 is SYGVKD.

The chain carries TRBV10-1 and TRBJ2-1; 9 bases match TRBD2. V dropped 7 bases and J dropped 2; count of bases not matched to a gene: 9. Germline values: CDR1 WNHNN, CDR2 SYGVQD (reference sequence). This CDR3 spans 16 amino acids. The CDR3 reads CASNKASGAPYNEQFF. In DNA, the CDR3 is TGCGCCAGCAACAAAGCTAGCGGGGCACCCTACAATGAGCAGTTCTTC.

V and J are TRBV11-2 and TRBJ1-4; D not certain. The germline gives CDR1 SGHAT, CDR2 FQNNGV. There are 13 residues in the CDR3. With 5 bases removed from V and 8 bases from J, the gap between germline ends came to 12 bases. Written as DNA, the CDR3 is TGTGCCAGCAGCCCCACCAGACTCGAAAAACTGTTTTTT. Encoded protein: CASSPTRLEKLFF.

V gene TRBV19 combines with J gene TRBJ2-7, with 10 bases that match TRBD1. Germline CDR1 and CDR2: LNHDA and SQIVND (reference sequence). The V gene end was trimmed by 7 bases and the J gene end by 3 bases; junction bases not matched to a gene: 6. This CDR3 is 14 amino acids long. CDR3 DNA sequence: TGTGCCAGTAAATCGACAGGGGGCATCTACGAGCAGTACTTC. Its translation: CASKSTGGIYEQYF. Filled out from reference TRBV19 and TRBJ2-7, the complete variable domain reads DGGITQSPKYLFRKEGQNVTLSCEQNLNHDAMYWYRQDPGQGLRLIYYSQIVNDFQKGDIAEGYSVSREKKESFPLTVTSAQKNPTAFYLCASKSTGGIYEQYFGPGTRLTVT.